This TCR beta chain was recorded in a study of blood T cell repertoires in COVID-19. The table came from immunoSEQ multiplex PCR; TCRdb's copy has only in-frame clones and leaves some out. The table lists approximately 90,000 clones, around 88% of them singletons. V shed 1 base and J 5 bases; nucleotides not matched to a gene: 4. Germline loops: CDR1 SGHAT, CDR2 FQDESV (reference sequence). The CDR3 is made up of 15 amino acids. This clone has just one count. Sequencing input: peripheral blood. The clonotype originates from a man in his fifties or sixties with acute or convalescent COVID-19. This sequence joins TRBV11-1 and TRBJ2-5; 10 positions agree with TRBD2. CDR3 in DNA: TGTGCCAGCAGCTTAGATCTAGCGGGGGTGGAGACCCAGTACTTC. Its translation: CASSLDLAGVETQYF.